This T cell receptor beta chain derives from a study of monozygotic twins with inflammatory bowel disease. The study's findings and limits: Fewer shared clonotypes with others were found in IBD patients than in healthy twins, especially with disease activity.

No DNA is given; TCRdb re-called the 5' RACE reads and lists each CDR3 protein once. The repertoire shows just over 300,000 distinct CDR3 sequences; the top ten hold roughly 5.8%. In regard to this clonotype: The antigen is unknown.

This CDR3 region has 16 residues. Germline CDR1 is MNHEY and CDR2 is SVGAGI. This TCR was sampled from a human donor with ulcerative colitis or Crohn's disease, or a healthy co-twin of an affected twin (not recorded which). The rearrangement links TRBV6-5 to TRBJ2-5; TCRdb's assignment of TRBD1 cannot be checked, as there is no DNA. Sequenced input: blood. This CDR3 is CASSYSGLPGRETQYF.